The 15 T cell receptor beta chains given below trace back to one sample, sequenced in a study of blood T cells in healthy people across ages. A sample-barcoded 5' primer and a J-beta primer mix were used in a second PCR of roughly 7 to 11 cycles. TCRdb re-derived calls from the 5' RACE reads in MiXCR, one entry per CDR3 protein. This sample has hundreds of thousands of distinct CDR3 sequences, with 45% to 60% found just once. The specimen sequenced was blood. The receptors come from a man in his 60s in good health.

A word on this clonotype: Sequence at one end of the junction differs from germline and may be a read error. J is TRBJ2-7 and V is TRBV28; D is perhaps TRBD1 (7 bases). Per the germline V gene, CDR1 is MDHEN and CDR2 is SYDVKM. This CDR3 spans 14 amino acids. CDR3 nucleotides: TGTGTCAGCAGCCCCCCCAGGGGGGCTCGCGAGCAGTACTTC. Encoded protein: CVSSPPRGAREQYF.

The V call is TRBV2, the J call TRBJ1-1; TRBD1 might be the D (6 bases). The V gene's germline CDR1 is SNHLY and CDR2 FYNNEI. Trimming stripped 6 bases from V and 1 base from J, with 18 bases between. The CDR3 is 16 amino acids. CDR3 in amino acids: CASSPKRQAGNTEAFF. The CDR3 DNA reads TGTGCCAGCAGCCCAAAGCGACAGGCGGGGAACACTGAAGCTTTCTTT.

This chain joins TRBV12-3 or TRBV12-4 and TRBJ2-1; weak D call: TRBD1 (5 bases). CDR3 length: 15 residues. The V gene lost 2 bases and the J gene lost 8 bases, with 16 bases spanning the gap. The CDR3 here is CASSLTQGGKDEQFF. The CDR3 nucleotides read TGTGCCAGCAGTTTAACGCAGGGTGGAAAGGATGAGCAGTTCTTC.

The table lists this clonotype with many counts. In DNA, the CDR3 is TGTGCCAGCAGACCCGGGACTAGCGGCGGGCGGGATACGCAGTATTTT. Its translation: CASRPGTSGGRDTQYF. The chain combines TRBV5-4 with TRBJ2-3, with TRBD2 matching 11 bases. The CDR3 sequence is 16 residues long. Germline trimming cut 5 bases from V and 6 bases from J; bases unmatched to any gene: 11. Germline-derived CDR1 and CDR2 are SGHNT and YYREEE (reference sequence).

The gene calls are TRBV28 and TRBJ2-3, with D possibly TRBD2 on 6 matching bases. The germline CDR1 and CDR2 sequences are MDHEN and SYDVKM. The CDR3 runs to 14 residues. V was clipped by 2 bases and J by 4 bases, with 10 bases between them. CDR3 loop: CASSLRDFADTQYF. The CDR3 region has the DNA TGTGCCAGCAGTTTACGGGACTTCGCAGATACGCAGTATTTT.

The gene calls are TRBV4-1 and TRBJ2-7; 10 bases line up with TRBD1. V lost 3 bases, J lost 0 bases, and 11 bases stayed unmatched. The CDR3 spans 18 residues. The V gene's germline CDR1 is MGHRA and CDR2 YSYEKL. The CDR3 is CASSHVPGQGLSSYEQYF. DNA for the CDR3: TGCGCCAGCAGCCACGTCCCGGGACAGGGGTTGAGCTCCTACGAGCAGTACTTC.

The rearrangement uses TRBV18 and TRBJ1-1; weak D call: TRBD1 (5 bases). The CDR3 is 14 residues long. Trimming stripped 4 bases from V and 1 base from J, with 10 bases between. From germline, CDR1 is KGHSH and CDR2 LQKENI. CDR3 region: CASSLGASNTEAFF. The CDR3, as DNA: TGTGCCAGCTCACTCGGGGCATCGAACACTGAAGCTTTCTTT.

The chain couples TRBV4-3 to TRBJ2-5; TRBD2 might be the D (6 bases). The germline gives CDR1 LGHNA, CDR2 YSLEER. V was pared by 1 base and J by 2 bases, with 14 bases between. This CDR3 region has 16 residues. The CDR3 coding sequence is TGCGCCAGCAGCCAAGGGGCAGGGAGGCTACAAGAGACCCAGTACTTC. Translating it yields CASSQGAGRLQETQYF.

The chain joins TRBV5-6 to TRBJ2-5; a weak D match, TRBD1 (5 bases). The DNA end lines up better with TRBJ2-7; the J call may be wrong. The CDR3 has 12 residues. Germline V CDR1 and CDR2: SGHDT, YYEEEE. As DNA, the CDR3 is TGTGCCAGCAGCTCGACAGTCGGCGAGCAGTACTTC. Translating gives CASSSTVGEQYF.

V is TRBV6-1 and J is TRBJ2-5, with 9 bases lining up with TRBD2. The DNA end favors TRBJ2-7, so the J call may be wrong. Germline V lookup: CDR1 MNHNS, CDR2 SASEGT. The CDR3 is 14 amino acids. CDR3 DNA: TGTGCCAGCAGGGCTGCGACTAGCGGTTACGAGCAGTACTTC. It specifies CASRAATSGYEQYF.

The V call is TRBV5-1, the J call TRBJ2-7; D perhaps matches TRBD1 (6 bases). This CDR3 comprises 15 residues. Germline assignment: CDR1 SGHRS and CDR2 YFSETQ. Trimming cost V 5 bases and J 2 bases, with 17 bases left between them. DNA of the CDR3: TGCGCCAGCAGTAGAAGTCTTAACAGGGCCTACGAGCAGTACTTC. Its translation: CASSRSLNRAYEQYF.

The chain uses TRBV9 and TRBJ2-1, with D tentatively TRBD2 (5 bases). The V end was cut by 4 bases, the J end by 5 bases, with 13 bases between. Germline V gene lookup returns CDR1 SGDLS and CDR2 YYNGEE. The CDR3 is 14 residues long. CDR3 protein: CASSPSGFHNEQFF. The CDR3 nucleotides read TGTGCCAGCAGCCCCTCGGGGTTCCACAATGAGCAGTTCTTC.

At least ten counts were recorded for this clonotype. The chain combines TRBV5-4 with TRBJ2-7; 8 nucleotides align to TRBD2. Per the germline V gene, CDR1 is SGHNT and CDR2 is YYREEE (reference sequence). V lost 0 bases to trimming and J lost 3 bases; unmatched junction nucleotides: 5. The CDR3 has 15 amino acids. CDR3 protein: CASSLESGGSYEQYF. DNA for the CDR3: TGTGCCAGCAGCTTGGAGTCGGGAGGGAGCTACGAGCAGTACTTC.

The chain joins TRBV10-3 to TRBJ1-4; D not certain. Trimming took 2 bases from V and 9 from J, leaving 13 bases between them. The CDR3 extends over 14 amino acids. Per germline, CDR1 ENHRY and CDR2 SYGVKD. CDR3: CAISEEGRWKKLFF. In DNA, the CDR3 is TGTGCCATCAGTGAGGAGGGAAGGTGGAAAAAACTGTTTTTT.

This clonotype was detected a few times. This chain joins TRBV15 and TRBJ2-5; 13 bases line up with TRBD2. The ends lost 2 bases at V and 1 base at J; junction bases unmatched: 4. CDR3 length: 17 residues. The V gene's germline CDR1 is LNHNV and CDR2 YYDKDF (reference sequence). The CDR3 is CATSRPGLAGAQETQYF. CDR3 DNA sequence: TGTGCCACCAGCAGACCTGGACTAGCGGGGGCCCAAGAGACCCAGTACTTC.